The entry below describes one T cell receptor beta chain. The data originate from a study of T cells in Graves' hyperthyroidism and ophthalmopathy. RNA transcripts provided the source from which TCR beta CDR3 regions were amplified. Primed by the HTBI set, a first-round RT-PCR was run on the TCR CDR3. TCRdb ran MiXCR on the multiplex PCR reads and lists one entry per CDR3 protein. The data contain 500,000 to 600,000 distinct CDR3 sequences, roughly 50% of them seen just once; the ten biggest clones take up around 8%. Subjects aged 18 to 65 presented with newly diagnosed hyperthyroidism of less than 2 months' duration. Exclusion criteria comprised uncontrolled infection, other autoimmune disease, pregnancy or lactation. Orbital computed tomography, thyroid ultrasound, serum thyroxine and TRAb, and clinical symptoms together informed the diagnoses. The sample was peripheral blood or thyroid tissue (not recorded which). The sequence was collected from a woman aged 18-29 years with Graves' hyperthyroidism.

The DNA for the CDR3 is TGTGCCAGCAGCGCCCAGGGTTCGGATTCACCCCTCCACTTT. Protein sequence: CASSAQGSDSPLHF. This chain connects TRBV7-6 to TRBJ1-6, with D possibly being TRBD1 (5 bases). The CDR3 has 14 residues. The germline V gene has CDR1 SGHVS and CDR2 FNYEAQ. V was clipped by 5 bases and J by 8 bases, with 13 bases between them.